This T cell receptor beta chain came from a study of vaccination effects on CD4 cells after COVID-19. This CDR3 is built from 12 residues. Looked up from germline, CDR1 is DFQATT and CDR2 is SNEGSKA (reference sequence). Trimming removed 3 bases from V and 2 bases from J, with 8 bases in between. Concerning this clone: The antigen is unknown.

The assay was immunoSEQ multiplex PCR, and TCRdb's table has in-frame clones only and misses some. The sample has tens of thousands of clones; about 72% are singletons. CD4+ T cells were isolated after nine to ten days of culture. This material consisted of CD4+ T cells from PBMCs cultured without peptide, taken before COVID-19 vaccination. The TCR originated in a human donor who had a prior SARS-CoV-2 infection. This sequence joins TRBV20-1 and TRBJ2-7; D gene unclear. CDR3 residues: CSASPRAYEQYF. The CDR3 coding sequence is TGCAGTGCTAGTCCGAGAGCCTACGAGCAGTACTTC.